This T cell receptor (beta chain) was captured by sequencing in a study of glioma-infiltrating T cells after dendritic cell vaccination. The primer mix had 60 V beta and 13 J beta primers. Here immunoSEQ multiplex PCR was the method, and the copy in TCRdb shows in-frame clones only, minus some. This table has about 38,000 clones, approximately 80% appearing once. The CDR3 contains 17 residues. V shed 5 bases, J shed 2 bases, and the junction held 12 bases outside the gene matches. From germline, CDR1 is LNHDA and CDR2 SQIVND (reference sequence). Selection required adequate fresh-frozen tumor tissue plus more than two years' survival data.

V and J are TRBV19 and TRBJ2-5, with 9 bases aligning to TRBD2. The receptor's source is a human donor with glioblastoma. Material: blood, obtained before dendritic cell vaccination. The DNA for the CDR3 is TGTGCCAGTAGTCTCGTAGCGGGGGCGATTACGCAAGAGACCCAGTACTTC. Its translation: CASSLVAGAITQETQYF.